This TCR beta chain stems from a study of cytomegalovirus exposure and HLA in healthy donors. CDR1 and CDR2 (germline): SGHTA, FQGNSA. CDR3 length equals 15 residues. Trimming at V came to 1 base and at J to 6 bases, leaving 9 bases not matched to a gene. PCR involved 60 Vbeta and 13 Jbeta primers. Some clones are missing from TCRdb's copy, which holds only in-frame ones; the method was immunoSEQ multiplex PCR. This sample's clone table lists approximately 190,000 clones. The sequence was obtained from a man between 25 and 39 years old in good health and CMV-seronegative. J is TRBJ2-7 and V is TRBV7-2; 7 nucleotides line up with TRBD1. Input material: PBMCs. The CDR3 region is CASSLEGSGGIEQYF. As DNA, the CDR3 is TGTGCCAGCAGCTTAGAGGGGTCAGGGGGTATCGAGCAGTACTTC. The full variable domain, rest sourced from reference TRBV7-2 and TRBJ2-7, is GAGVSQSPSNKVTEKGKDVELRCDPISGHTALYWYRQSLGQGLEFLIYFQGNSAPDKSGLPSDRFSAERTGGSVSTLTIQRTQQEDSAVYLCASSLEGSGGIEQYFGPGTRLTVT.